These 23 T cell receptor beta chains were sequenced from one sample in a study of Graves' ophthalmopathy and Graves' hyperthyroidism. Researchers took RNA transcripts and amplified TCR beta CDR3 regions from them. The workflow started with a first-round RT-PCR run with HTBI primers and then moved on to a second-round multiplex PCR. One entry per CDR3 protein results from TCRdb running MiXCR on the multiplex PCR reads. The sample records 600,000 to 650,000 distinct CDR3 sequences, over 20% being singletons. Sequenced: peripheral blood. The receptors derive from a woman aged 18-29 years with stable Graves' hyperthyroidism. Some clones in this sample may be carry-over from other donors' samples.

There are many counts of this clonotype. The V gene is TRBV12-3 or TRBV12-4, the J gene TRBJ1-5; TRBD1 agrees at 9 bases. The CDR3 covers 14 residues. Trimming at V came to 5 bases and at J to 3 bases, leaving 2 bases not matched to a gene. Here the CDR3 reads CASSRTGVNQPQHF. CDR3 DNA sequence: TGTGCCAGCAGTCGGACAGGGGTCAATCAGCCCCAGCATTTT.

This clonotype has a count of ten or more. Written as DNA, the CDR3 is TGTGCCAGCAGTTATCCAAGCGGGTCCAGCACAGATACGCAGTATTTT. This gives the protein CASSYPSGSSTDTQYF. The V gene is TRBV6-8, the J gene TRBJ2-3; possible D gene TRBD2, 6 bases. From germline, CDR1 is MNHGY and CDR2 SAAAGT. The CDR3 runs 16 residues. The V end lost 3 bases, the J end lost 0 bases, and 13 bases lay between the germline ends.

The CDR3 region has the DNA TGTGCCAGCAGTGAAGTGGACGGAGCTAACTATGGCTACACCTTC. Amino acids: CASSEVDGANYGYTF. The V call is TRBV6-1, the J call TRBJ1-2; D gene ambiguous. The CDR3 is made up of 15 amino acids. CDR1 and CDR2 from the germline V gene are MNHNS and SASEGT. V was cut by 1 base and J by 0 bases, with 9 bases left in between.

This clonotype was found many times. The chain links TRBV9 to TRBJ2-7; 10 bases are shared with TRBD2. With 3 bases clipped from V and 6 bases from J, the junction kept 9 bases outside the gene matches. This CDR3 contains 15 residues. CDR1 and CDR2 from the germline V gene are SGDLS and YYNGEE. CDR3 sequence: CASSERAGGPSEQYF. The CDR3 nucleotides are TGTGCCAGCAGCGAGAGAGCGGGGGGGCCAAGCGAGCAGTACTTC.

The V and J genes are TRBV4-2 and TRBJ2-5, with D possibly TRBD1 on 6 matching bases. Per the germline V gene, CDR1 is LGHNA and CDR2 is YNFKEQ. The ends were cut back, 0 bases at V and 5 bases at J, with 16 bases in the middle. This CDR3 contains 16 residues. CDR3 sequence reads: CASSQDATGLLETQYF. The CDR3 coding sequence is TGTGCCAGCAGCCAAGACGCTACAGGGCTGCTGGAGACCCAGTACTTC.

In its sample, this clonotype was seen a few times. The rearrangement joins TRBV30 to TRBJ2-7; TRBD1 agrees at 7 bases. J lost 3 bases, V lost 6 bases, and 8 bases had no gene match. The CDR3 contains 13 residues. Germline CDR1 is GTSNPN and CDR2 is SVGIG (reference sequence). CDR3 loop: CACSTGNLYEQYF. The CDR3 bases are TGTGCCTGCTCGACAGGGAATCTCTACGAGCAGTACTTC.

This clonotype was found many times. The rearrangement joins TRBV11-2 to TRBJ2-7; 7 bases map to TRBD2. Germline V gene data show CDR1 as SGHAT and CDR2 as FQNNGV. CDR3 size: 15 residues. V was clipped by 0 bases and J by 6 bases; unmatched bases: 8. The CDR3 DNA is TGTGCCAGCAGCTTAGAACGTTGGACTAGAGGCGAGCAGTACTTC. Its protein product is CASSLERWTRGEQYF.

V usage is TRBV11-2 and J usage is TRBJ1-2; D is unclear. The CDR3 totals 13 residues. Per the germline V gene, CDR1 is SGHAT and CDR2 is FQNNGV. With 5 bases removed from V and 7 bases from J, the gap between germline ends came to 14 bases. The CDR3 region is CASSPTHGRGYTF. CDR3 bases: TGTGCCAGCAGCCCTACACATGGACGTGGCTACACCTTC.

V gene TRBV7-9 combines with J gene TRBJ2-7; D is perhaps TRBD1 or TRBD2 (6 bases each). This CDR3 is built from 13 residues. From germline, CDR1 is SEHNR and CDR2 FQNEAQ (reference sequence). The V end lost 4 bases, the J end lost 4 bases, and 11 bases lay between the germline ends. The CDR3 here is CASSWGAGYEQYF. In nucleotides, the CDR3 is TGTGCCAGCAGCTGGGGGGCAGGATACGAGCAGTACTTC.

The V and J genes are TRBV12-3 or TRBV12-4 and TRBJ1-5; 7 bases match TRBD1. The ends lost 6 bases at V and 2 bases at J; junction bases unmatched: 13. This CDR3 comprises 17 residues. The CDR3 is CASSFLTGAEGNQPQHF. DNA for the CDR3: TGTGCCAGCAGCTTCCTTACAGGGGCGGAAGGCAATCAGCCCCAGCATTTT.

Ten or more counts support this clonotype. The chain carries TRBV12-3 or TRBV12-4 and TRBJ1-2; the D is unclear. V was shortened by 3 bases and J by 5 bases, with 7 bases between the two germline ends. The CDR3 contains 12 residues. CDR3 sequence: CASSFGTYGYTF. CDR3 coding DNA: TGTGCCAGCAGTTTCGGAACGTATGGCTACACCTTC.

The rearrangement links TRBV30 to TRBJ2-7; 7 bases are shared with TRBD1. Trimming took 4 bases from V and 3 from J; bases not matched to a gene: 6. CDR1 GTSNPN and CDR2 SVGIG come from the germline V gene (reference sequence). This CDR3 has 13 amino acids. The CDR3 DNA sequence: TGTGCCTGGACGCTCCGGGACAGCTACGAGCAGTACTTC. It codes for CAWTLRDSYEQYF.

The V call is TRBV27, the J call TRBJ2-7, with TRBD1 matching 10 bases. The CDR3 loop spans 14 amino acids. The germline CDR1 and CDR2 sequences are MNHEY and SMNVEV (reference sequence). With V trimmed by 5 bases and J by 7 bases, 8 bases remained unmatched. This CDR3 reads CASSRQGASQEQYF. As DNA, the CDR3 is TGTGCCAGCAGTCGACAGGGGGCCAGTCAGGAGCAGTACTTC.

This clonotype was found many times. The V call is TRBV9, the J call TRBJ2-7; D is perhaps TRBD1 (6 bases). The CDR3 loop spans 14 amino acids. Trimming cost V 0 bases and J 4 bases, with 11 bases left between them. Germline loops: CDR1 SGDLS, CDR2 YYNGEE. CDR3 in amino acids: CASSVAAGEYEQYF. Here the CDR3 DNA reads TGTGCCAGCAGCGTAGCGGCAGGGGAGTACGAGCAGTACTTC.

This clonotype was seen a handful of times. The chain joins TRBV15 to TRBJ2-7; tentatively, D is TRBD2 (7 bases). Looked up from germline, CDR1 is LNHNV and CDR2 is YYDKDF (reference sequence). The CDR3 sequence is 16 residues long. The V end lost 5 bases, the J end lost 4 bases, and 21 bases lay between the germline ends. The CDR3 here is CATSPRLAGALYEQYF. The CDR3 coding sequence is TGTGCCACCAGCCCCAGACTTGCGGGGGCCCTTTACGAGCAGTACTTC.

This clonotype was picked up many times. The chain has TRBV19 and TRBJ1-5; a weak D match, TRBD1 (6 bases). V gave up 7 bases and J gave up 4 bases, with 20 bases separating them. From germline, CDR1 is LNHDA and CDR2 SQIVND (reference sequence). CDR3 length: 16 amino acids. In DNA form, the CDR3 reads TGTGCCAGTACCCAGGAGGGGGGGCTAGGAAATCAGCCCCAGCATTTT. Residues: CASTQEGGLGNQPQHF.

Ten or more counts support this clonotype. CDR3 DNA sequence: TGTGCCAGCAGTTACGGACTGGGAAGCGGTGGCTACACCTTC. The encoded protein is CASSYGLGSGGYTF. V gene TRBV6-5 combines with J gene TRBJ1-2; D is uncertain. V shed 2 bases and J shed 7 bases, with 14 bases lying between them. The CDR3 is made up of 14 amino acids. Per germline, CDR1 MNHEY and CDR2 SVGAGI.

This clonotype was detected ten times or more. The chain carries TRBV5-1 and TRBJ1-5, with D possibly matching TRBD1 (5 bases). Trimming removed 9 bases at V and 6 bases at J, with 10 bases between. This CDR3 contains 11 residues. Germline assignment: CDR1 SGHRS and CDR2 YFSETQ. The CDR3 DNA sequence: TGCGCCACGGGGCGGCTTCAGCCCCAGCATTTT. Translating gives CATGRLQPQHF.

This clonotype was detected many times. V is TRBV7-6 and J is TRBJ1-6, with D tentatively TRBD1 (5 bases). The ends were cut back, 0 bases at V and 0 bases at J, with 6 bases in the middle. Per the germline V gene, CDR1 is SGHVS and CDR2 is FNYEAQ. This CDR3 contains 16 residues. The CDR3 loop is CASSLAGLSYNSPLHF. The CDR3 region has the DNA TGTGCCAGCAGCTTAGCGGGACTCTCCTATAATTCACCCCTCCACTTT.

The table lists this clonotype with many counts. The chain couples TRBV28 to TRBJ1-6; 7 bases are shared with TRBD1. Unmatched junction bases numbered 11, after V lost 6 bases and J lost 9 bases. CDR1 is MDHEN, CDR2 SYDVKM, per germline. The CDR3 runs to 15 residues. The CDR3 sequence is CASRIPEAGGSPLHF. The CDR3 DNA reads as TGTGCCAGCAGAATCCCTGAGGCAGGGGGTTCACCCCTCCACTTT.

This clonotype was observed at least ten times. This chain uses TRBV27 with TRBJ1-2; a possible D gene is TRBD1 (5 bases). V was cut by 3 bases and J by 4 bases, with 21 bases left in between. Germline-derived CDR1 and CDR2 are MNHEY and SMNVEV (reference sequence). The CDR3 extends over 17 amino acids. CDR3 sequence (DNA): TGTGCCAGCAGTTTGTCCCCGGCCAGGGTCAATTTCTATGGCTACACCTTC. It specifies CASSLSPARVNFYGYTF.

The rearrangement links TRBV5-1 to TRBJ1-1; D remains ambiguous. V lost 1 base and J 0 bases, leaving 10 bases between the germline ends. Germline CDR1 reads SGHRS; CDR2 reads YFSETQ. There are 15 residues in the CDR3. CDR3 in amino acids: CASSLIPEMNTEAFF. The CDR3 nucleotides read TGCGCCAGCAGCTTGATCCCAGAAATGAACACTGAAGCTTTCTTT.

Many counts were recorded for this clonotype. J is TRBJ1-1 and V is TRBV30, with 12 bases that match TRBD1. This CDR3 contains 13 residues. With 8 bases clipped from V and 5 bases from J, the junction kept 6 bases outside the gene matches. In germline, CDR1 is GTSNPN, CDR2 SVGIG (reference sequence). The DNA for the CDR3 is TGTGCCGGGACAGGGGGCGATGGAACTGAAGCTTTCTTT. The encoded protein is CAGTGGDGTEAFF. Together with reference TRBV30 and TRBJ1-1, the CDR3 gives the full variable domain: SQTIHQWPATLVQPVGSPLSLECTVEGTSNPNLYWYRQAAGRGLQLLFYSVGIGQISSEVPQNLSASRPQDRQFILSSKKLLLSDSGFYLCAGTGGDGTEAFFGQGTRLTVV.